The text below deals with one TCR beta chain. This sample was included in a study of blood T cell repertoires in COVID-19. Overall study context: The cDNA or gDNA used as material had been derived from T cells, B-cell-depleted T cells, or PBMCs.

In the authors' methods: Reference gene primer amplification gave nucleated cell count estimates. TCRdb's table, derived via immunoSEQ multiplex PCR, lists solely in-frame clones and lacks some. V and J calls and clone size are those listed in that table; D and trimming were worked out from the DNA. The data show under 300,000 clones, approximately 89% seen once. This CDR3 contains 14 residues. Deletions cut 1 base from V and 5 bases from J, with 9 bases between. Germline loops: CDR1 SEHNR, CDR2 FQNEAQ (reference sequence). Participants had their cohort set by participant-reported clinical history. The rearrangement joins TRBV7-9 to TRBJ2-1, with D maybe TRBD2 (5 bases). The sequence was obtained from a middle-aged woman with acute COVID-19. Sequencing was done on a sample of PBMCs or T cells enriched from blood (not recorded which). The CDR3: CASSLGEFNNEQFF. As DNA, the CDR3 is TGTGCCAGCAGCTTAGGGGAGTTTAACAATGAGCAGTTCTTC. The full variable domain, in which reference TRBV7-9 and TRBJ2-1 provide the parts outside the CDR3, is DTGVSQNPRHKITKRGQNVTFRCDPISEHNRLYWYRQTLGQGPEFLTYFQNEAQLEKSRLLSDRFSAERPKGSFSTLEIQRTEQGDSAMYLCASSLGEFNNEQFFGPGTRLTVL.